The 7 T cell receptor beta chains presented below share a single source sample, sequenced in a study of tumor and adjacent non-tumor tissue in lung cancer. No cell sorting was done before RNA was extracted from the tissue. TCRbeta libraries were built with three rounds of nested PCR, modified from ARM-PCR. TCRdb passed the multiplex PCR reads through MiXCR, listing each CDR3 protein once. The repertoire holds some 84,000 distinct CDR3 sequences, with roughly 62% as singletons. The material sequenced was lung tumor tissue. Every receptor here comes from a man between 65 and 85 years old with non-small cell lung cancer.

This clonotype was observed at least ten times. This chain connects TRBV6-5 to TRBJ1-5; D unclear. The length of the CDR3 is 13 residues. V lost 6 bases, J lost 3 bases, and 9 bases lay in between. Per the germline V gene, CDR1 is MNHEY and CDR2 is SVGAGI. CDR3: CASSPMSNQPQHF. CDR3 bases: TGTGCCAGCAGCCCTATGTCCAATCAGCCCCAGCATTTT.

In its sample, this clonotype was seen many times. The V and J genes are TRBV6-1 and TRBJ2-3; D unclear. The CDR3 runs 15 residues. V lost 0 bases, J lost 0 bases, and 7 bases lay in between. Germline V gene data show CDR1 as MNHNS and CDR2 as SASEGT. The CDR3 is CASSEASRSTDTQYF. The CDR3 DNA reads TGTGCCAGCAGTGAAGCATCAAGGAGCACAGATACGCAGTATTTT.

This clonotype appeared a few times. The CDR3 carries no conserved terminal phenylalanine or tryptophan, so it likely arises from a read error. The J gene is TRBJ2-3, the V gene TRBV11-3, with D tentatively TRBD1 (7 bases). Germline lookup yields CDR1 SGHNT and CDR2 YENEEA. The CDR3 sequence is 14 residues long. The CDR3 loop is CASSSGGRTDTQYL. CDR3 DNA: TGCGCCAGCAGCTCAGGGGGGCGCACAGATACGCAGTATTTA.

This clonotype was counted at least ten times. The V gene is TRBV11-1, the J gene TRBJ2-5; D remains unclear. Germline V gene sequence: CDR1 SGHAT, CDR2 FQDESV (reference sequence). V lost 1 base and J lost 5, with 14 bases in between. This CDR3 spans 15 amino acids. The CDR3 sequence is CASSLVTAGWETQYF. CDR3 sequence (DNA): TGTGCCAGCAGCTTAGTCACGGCAGGCTGGGAGACCCAGTACTTC.

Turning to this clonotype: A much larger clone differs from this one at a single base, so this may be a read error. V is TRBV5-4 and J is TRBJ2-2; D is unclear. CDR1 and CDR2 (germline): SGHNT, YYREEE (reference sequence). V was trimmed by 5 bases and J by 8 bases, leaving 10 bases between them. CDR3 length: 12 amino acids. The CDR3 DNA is TGTGCCAGCAGGCTCCTGGAGGGGGAGCTGTTTTTT. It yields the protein CASRLLEGELFF.

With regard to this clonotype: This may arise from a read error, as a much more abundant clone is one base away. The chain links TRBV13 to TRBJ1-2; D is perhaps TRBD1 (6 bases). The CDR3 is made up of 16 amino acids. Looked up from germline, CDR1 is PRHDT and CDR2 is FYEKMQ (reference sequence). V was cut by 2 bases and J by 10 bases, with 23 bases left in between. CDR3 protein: CASSLRYHRDLDVYTF. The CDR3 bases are TGTGCCAGCAGCTTACGGTATCACAGGGATTTAGATGTCTACACCTTC.

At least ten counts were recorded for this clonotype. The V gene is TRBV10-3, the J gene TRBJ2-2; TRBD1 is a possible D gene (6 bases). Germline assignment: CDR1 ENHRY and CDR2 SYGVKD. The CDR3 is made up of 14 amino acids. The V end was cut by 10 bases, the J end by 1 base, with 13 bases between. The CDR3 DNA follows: TGTGCCACCCAGGGACAAGGGAACACCGGGGAGCTGTTTTTT. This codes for CATQGQGNTGELFF.